The source of this TCR beta chain is a study of blood T cell repertoires in COVID-19. About the study: From the United States, Italy and Spain came samples of acute and convalescent COVID-19. PBMCs, B-cell-depleted T cells, or T cells provided the cDNA or gDNA that made up the material.

Produced via immunoSEQ multiplex PCR; TCRdb's table is partial and in-frame only. This table has 350,000 or so clones, about 90% appearing once. Self-reported history from a screening survey and questionnaire set each donor's cohort. Symptom resolution, clearance, or two negative PCRs marked donors in Cohort 3 as recovered. Per germline, CDR1 MDHEN and CDR2 SYDVKM. This CDR3 region has 16 residues. V lost 5 bases and J lost 3; bases outside the gene matches: 7. The chain employs TRBV28 and TRBJ1-1; 12 bases align to TRBD1. Material for sequencing was PBMCs or T cells enriched from blood (not recorded which). This clonotype originated in a young woman who had recovered from COVID-19. The CDR3: CASSPPGQGAYTEAFF. The CDR3 coding sequence is TGTGCCAGCAGTCCTCCGGGACAGGGGGCTTACACTGAAGCTTTCTTT.